The sequence of this TCR beta chain was determined in a study of Ad26.COV2.S vaccination and SARS-CoV-2 variants (dated by TCRdb to the early 2020s). Regarding the study in general: TCRbeta repertoire sequencing served as the tool for gauging how specific and how broad the SARS-CoV-2-reactive T cell receptors were following Ad26.COV2.S vaccination. The TCR-sequenced set comprised around 30 samples: roughly 19 Ad26.COV2.S vaccine recipients, 5 placebo recipients and 8 SARS-CoV-2 convalescent individuals.

The V end gives up 3 bases and the J end 4 bases, leaving 4 bases in the junction not matched to a gene. The germline V gene (reference sequence) supplies CDR1 SGHNT and CDR2 YYREEE. Measured from the cysteine to the phenylalanine, the CDR3 is 15 residues long. The kept DNA is CDR3 alone, 45 bases in frame from the first base. In regard to this clone: Its cognate antigen has yet to be identified. It has no much larger one-base neighbor in the sample; base qualities were not kept.

TCRbeta CDR3 regions were sequenced with the immunoSEQ Assay. After extraction, genomic DNA underwent amplification by bias-controlled multiplex PCR, followed by high-throughput sequencing. The paper's processing steps were these. To quantify the absolute abundance of every unique TCRbeta CDR3 region, sequences were collapsed and filtered. T cell fraction was estimated by normalizing TCRbeta template counts to usable DNA, with usable DNA measured through amplification of reference genes found in all nucleated cells. Repertoire TCRs were annotated as SARS-CoV-2-specific when V gene, CDR3 amino acid sequence and J gene were exactly matched to a known reactive TCR set. MIRA supplied the reference SARS-CoV-2 TCR set, which was filtered for enrichment in COVID-19-positive ImmuneCODE repertoires so that public or cross-reactive TCRs were removed. Using the MIRA antigens, annotated TCRs were further analysed by specific ORF or by position within an ORF. Breadth was defined as the number of annotated unique rearrangements divided by the total number of unique productive rearrangements, and depth was defined as the summed frequency of the annotated unique rearrangements. Two-sided Wilcoxon rank-sum tests were applied when comparing TCR breadth between groups. This is the immuneACCESS table as TCRdb keeps it, with only in-frame sequences that have V and J called. A part of the clones is gone; compared with another copy, unresolved V genes explain less than half, and the rest is unexplained. V and J calls and clone size come straight from that table; D and trimming were deduced from the DNA. Across this sample there are about 350,000 clones, with roughly nine tenths seen only once. Together, the top ten hold under 5% of the sample.

The sample's time point, from its label and the paper: individuals recovered from natural SARS-CoV-2 infection. What the work shows at the level of the full study, not this receptor alone: After vaccination, spike-specific CD8+ and CD4+ T cell responses were reported to show substantial breadth. The authors noted that total T cell responses may have been underestimated by the TCR breadth and depth analyses. Vaccine and placebo recipients had similar non-spike TCR breadth, a finding consistent with the vaccine containing only spike. Ad26.COV2.S recipients had higher spike-specific TCR breadth than placebo recipients (P = 0.0014).

The sample here was peripheral blood, taken after recovery from COVID-19. This receptor chain uses TRBV5-4 and TRBJ2-7, with 13 bases aligning to TRBD2. The TCR originated in a human donor who had recovered from COVID-19. In nucleotide form, the sequence is TGTGCCAGCAGCTGGGGGACTAGCGGGGTTTACGAGCAGTACTTC. Its protein reads: CASSWGTSGVYEQYF.